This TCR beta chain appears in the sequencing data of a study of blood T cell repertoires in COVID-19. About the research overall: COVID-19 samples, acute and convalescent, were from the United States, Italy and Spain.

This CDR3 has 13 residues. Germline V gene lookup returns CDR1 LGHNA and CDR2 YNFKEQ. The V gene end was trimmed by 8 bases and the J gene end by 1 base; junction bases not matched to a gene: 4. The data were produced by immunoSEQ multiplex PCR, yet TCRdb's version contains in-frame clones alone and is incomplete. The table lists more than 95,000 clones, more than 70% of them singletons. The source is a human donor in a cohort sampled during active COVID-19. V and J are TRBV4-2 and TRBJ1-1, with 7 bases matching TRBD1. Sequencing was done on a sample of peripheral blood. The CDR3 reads CASLGQTNTEAFF. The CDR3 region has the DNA TGTGCCAGCTTGGGACAGACGAACACTGAAGCTTTCTTT.